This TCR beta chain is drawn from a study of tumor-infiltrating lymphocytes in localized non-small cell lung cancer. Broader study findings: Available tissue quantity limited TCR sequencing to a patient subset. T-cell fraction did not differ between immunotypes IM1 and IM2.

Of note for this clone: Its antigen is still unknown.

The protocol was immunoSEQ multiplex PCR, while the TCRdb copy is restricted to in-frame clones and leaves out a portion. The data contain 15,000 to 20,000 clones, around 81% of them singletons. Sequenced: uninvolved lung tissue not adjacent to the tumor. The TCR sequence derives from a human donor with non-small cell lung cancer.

The CDR3 protein is CASSLQDSPEYF. The CDR3 coding sequence is TGTGCCAGCAGCTTACAGGACAGCCCCGAGTACTTC. The chain couples TRBV5-6 to TRBJ2-5, with D possibly being TRBD1 (6 bases). The CDR3 totals 12 residues. Germline assignment: CDR1 SGHDT and CDR2 YYEEEE. Trimming stripped 2 bases from V and 12 bases from J, with 14 bases between.